Following are 8 T cell receptor beta chains from one sample sequenced in a study of CD4 T cells in relation to SARS-CoV-2 and coronaviruses. Their antigens remain unidentified. TCRdb keeps only in-frame clones here, not all; method: immunoSEQ multiplex PCR. The sample shows just over 25,000 clones, more than 75% of them seen only once. The unexposed donors gave CD4+ T cells in 2011-2018, prior to COVID-19. After more than eight days of culture, CD4+ T cells were isolated. The sample comprised CD4+ T cells from PBMCs, cultured in vitro. The receptors were sampled from a human donor in good health.

The chain carries TRBV6-6 and TRBJ1-2; no definite D call. Germline lookup yields CDR1 MNHNY and CDR2 SVGAGI (reference sequence). CDR3 length equals 16 residues. The germline V and J ends were trimmed by 4 bases and 0 bases, with 15 bases remaining between them. This CDR3 is CASSLAGENPNYGYTF. The DNA of the CDR3 is TGTGCCAGCAGTTTAGCTGGAGAGAATCCTAACTATGGCTACACCTTC.

This clone has just a few counts. The chain uses TRBV25-1 and TRBJ1-4; 10 bases are a match to TRBD1. Germline values: CDR1 MGHDK, CDR2 SYGVNS. CDR3 length: 14 residues. V was clipped by 6 bases and J by 5 bases; unmatched bases: 3. The DNA of the CDR3 is TGTGCCAGCAGCGCGGGACAGGGGAATGAAAAACTGTTTTTT. It yields the protein CASSAGQGNEKLFF.

The chain carries TRBV2 and TRBJ2-1; 9 bases line up with TRBD2. The V gene's germline CDR1 is SNHLY and CDR2 FYNNEI. The J segment lost 4 bases and the V segment lost 6 bases, leaving 10 bases of the junction unmatched. CDR3 size: 16 residues. CDR3 sequence reads: CASSALGTSSYNEQFF. The CDR3 nucleotides read TGTGCCAGCAGCGCACTCGGGACTAGCTCTTACAATGAGCAGTTCTTC.

This clone was counted between two and nine times. The J gene is TRBJ2-5, the V gene TRBV27; TRBD1 matches at 10 bases. J was trimmed by 4 bases and V by 5 bases; bases with no gene match: 16. This CDR3 spans 18 amino acids. Germline V gives CDR1 MNHEY, CDR2 SMNVEV (reference sequence). The CDR3 coding sequence is TGTGCCAGCAGTCCTAAAATCCCTAGACAGGGGGCCGGAGAGACCCAGTACTTC. Translation: CASSPKIPRQGAGETQYF.

This chain joins TRBV5-1 and TRBJ2-7; D possibly corresponds to TRBD2 (5 bases). V dropped 0 bases and J dropped 2 bases, with 15 bases sitting between them. The CDR3 is 16 amino acids. Germline lookup yields CDR1 SGHRS and CDR2 YFSETQ. CDR3 sequence (DNA): TGCGCCAGCAGCTTGGGAGACTACAGTCGCGCCTACGAGCAGTACTTC. Protein product: CASSLGDYSRAYEQYF.

V gene TRBV12-3 or TRBV12-4 combines with J gene TRBJ1-1, with D uncertain. V lost 5 bases, J lost 1 base, and 8 bases lay in between. The CDR3 extends over 13 amino acids. CDR3 sequence reads: CASSPTRNTEAFF. In DNA, the CDR3 is TGTGCCAGCAGTCCTACCCGGAACACTGAAGCTTTCTTT.

This clone was counted a few times. The CDR3 loop reads CSASPVQLAGFYNEQFF. CDR3 DNA: TGCAGTGCTAGTCCCGTTCAACTAGCGGGCTTTTACAATGAGCAGTTCTTC. This rearrangement joins TRBV20-1 to TRBJ2-1, with 9 nucleotides matching TRBD2. Trimming took 3 bases from V and 4 from J; bases not matched to a gene: 13. The length of the CDR3 is 17 residues. Germline V gives CDR1 DFQATT, CDR2 SNEGSKA (reference sequence).

The genes are TRBV7-2 and TRBJ2-3; 7 bases fit TRBD1. Germline lookup yields CDR1 SGHTA and CDR2 FQGNSA. This CDR3 spans 16 amino acids. V shed 1 base and J 4 bases; nucleotides not matched to a gene: 8. Here the CDR3 reads CASSLGQGTMADTQYF. The CDR3 DNA follows: TGTGCCAGCAGCTTAGGACAGGGAACGATGGCAGATACGCAGTATTTT. Using reference TRBV7-2 and TRBJ2-3 for the parts outside the CDR3, the full variable domain is GAGVSQSPSNKVTEKGKDVELRCDPISGHTALYWYRQSLGQGLEFLIYFQGNSAPDKSGLPSDRFSAERTGGSVSTLTIQRTQQEDSAVYLCASSLGQGTMADTQYFGPGTRLTVL.